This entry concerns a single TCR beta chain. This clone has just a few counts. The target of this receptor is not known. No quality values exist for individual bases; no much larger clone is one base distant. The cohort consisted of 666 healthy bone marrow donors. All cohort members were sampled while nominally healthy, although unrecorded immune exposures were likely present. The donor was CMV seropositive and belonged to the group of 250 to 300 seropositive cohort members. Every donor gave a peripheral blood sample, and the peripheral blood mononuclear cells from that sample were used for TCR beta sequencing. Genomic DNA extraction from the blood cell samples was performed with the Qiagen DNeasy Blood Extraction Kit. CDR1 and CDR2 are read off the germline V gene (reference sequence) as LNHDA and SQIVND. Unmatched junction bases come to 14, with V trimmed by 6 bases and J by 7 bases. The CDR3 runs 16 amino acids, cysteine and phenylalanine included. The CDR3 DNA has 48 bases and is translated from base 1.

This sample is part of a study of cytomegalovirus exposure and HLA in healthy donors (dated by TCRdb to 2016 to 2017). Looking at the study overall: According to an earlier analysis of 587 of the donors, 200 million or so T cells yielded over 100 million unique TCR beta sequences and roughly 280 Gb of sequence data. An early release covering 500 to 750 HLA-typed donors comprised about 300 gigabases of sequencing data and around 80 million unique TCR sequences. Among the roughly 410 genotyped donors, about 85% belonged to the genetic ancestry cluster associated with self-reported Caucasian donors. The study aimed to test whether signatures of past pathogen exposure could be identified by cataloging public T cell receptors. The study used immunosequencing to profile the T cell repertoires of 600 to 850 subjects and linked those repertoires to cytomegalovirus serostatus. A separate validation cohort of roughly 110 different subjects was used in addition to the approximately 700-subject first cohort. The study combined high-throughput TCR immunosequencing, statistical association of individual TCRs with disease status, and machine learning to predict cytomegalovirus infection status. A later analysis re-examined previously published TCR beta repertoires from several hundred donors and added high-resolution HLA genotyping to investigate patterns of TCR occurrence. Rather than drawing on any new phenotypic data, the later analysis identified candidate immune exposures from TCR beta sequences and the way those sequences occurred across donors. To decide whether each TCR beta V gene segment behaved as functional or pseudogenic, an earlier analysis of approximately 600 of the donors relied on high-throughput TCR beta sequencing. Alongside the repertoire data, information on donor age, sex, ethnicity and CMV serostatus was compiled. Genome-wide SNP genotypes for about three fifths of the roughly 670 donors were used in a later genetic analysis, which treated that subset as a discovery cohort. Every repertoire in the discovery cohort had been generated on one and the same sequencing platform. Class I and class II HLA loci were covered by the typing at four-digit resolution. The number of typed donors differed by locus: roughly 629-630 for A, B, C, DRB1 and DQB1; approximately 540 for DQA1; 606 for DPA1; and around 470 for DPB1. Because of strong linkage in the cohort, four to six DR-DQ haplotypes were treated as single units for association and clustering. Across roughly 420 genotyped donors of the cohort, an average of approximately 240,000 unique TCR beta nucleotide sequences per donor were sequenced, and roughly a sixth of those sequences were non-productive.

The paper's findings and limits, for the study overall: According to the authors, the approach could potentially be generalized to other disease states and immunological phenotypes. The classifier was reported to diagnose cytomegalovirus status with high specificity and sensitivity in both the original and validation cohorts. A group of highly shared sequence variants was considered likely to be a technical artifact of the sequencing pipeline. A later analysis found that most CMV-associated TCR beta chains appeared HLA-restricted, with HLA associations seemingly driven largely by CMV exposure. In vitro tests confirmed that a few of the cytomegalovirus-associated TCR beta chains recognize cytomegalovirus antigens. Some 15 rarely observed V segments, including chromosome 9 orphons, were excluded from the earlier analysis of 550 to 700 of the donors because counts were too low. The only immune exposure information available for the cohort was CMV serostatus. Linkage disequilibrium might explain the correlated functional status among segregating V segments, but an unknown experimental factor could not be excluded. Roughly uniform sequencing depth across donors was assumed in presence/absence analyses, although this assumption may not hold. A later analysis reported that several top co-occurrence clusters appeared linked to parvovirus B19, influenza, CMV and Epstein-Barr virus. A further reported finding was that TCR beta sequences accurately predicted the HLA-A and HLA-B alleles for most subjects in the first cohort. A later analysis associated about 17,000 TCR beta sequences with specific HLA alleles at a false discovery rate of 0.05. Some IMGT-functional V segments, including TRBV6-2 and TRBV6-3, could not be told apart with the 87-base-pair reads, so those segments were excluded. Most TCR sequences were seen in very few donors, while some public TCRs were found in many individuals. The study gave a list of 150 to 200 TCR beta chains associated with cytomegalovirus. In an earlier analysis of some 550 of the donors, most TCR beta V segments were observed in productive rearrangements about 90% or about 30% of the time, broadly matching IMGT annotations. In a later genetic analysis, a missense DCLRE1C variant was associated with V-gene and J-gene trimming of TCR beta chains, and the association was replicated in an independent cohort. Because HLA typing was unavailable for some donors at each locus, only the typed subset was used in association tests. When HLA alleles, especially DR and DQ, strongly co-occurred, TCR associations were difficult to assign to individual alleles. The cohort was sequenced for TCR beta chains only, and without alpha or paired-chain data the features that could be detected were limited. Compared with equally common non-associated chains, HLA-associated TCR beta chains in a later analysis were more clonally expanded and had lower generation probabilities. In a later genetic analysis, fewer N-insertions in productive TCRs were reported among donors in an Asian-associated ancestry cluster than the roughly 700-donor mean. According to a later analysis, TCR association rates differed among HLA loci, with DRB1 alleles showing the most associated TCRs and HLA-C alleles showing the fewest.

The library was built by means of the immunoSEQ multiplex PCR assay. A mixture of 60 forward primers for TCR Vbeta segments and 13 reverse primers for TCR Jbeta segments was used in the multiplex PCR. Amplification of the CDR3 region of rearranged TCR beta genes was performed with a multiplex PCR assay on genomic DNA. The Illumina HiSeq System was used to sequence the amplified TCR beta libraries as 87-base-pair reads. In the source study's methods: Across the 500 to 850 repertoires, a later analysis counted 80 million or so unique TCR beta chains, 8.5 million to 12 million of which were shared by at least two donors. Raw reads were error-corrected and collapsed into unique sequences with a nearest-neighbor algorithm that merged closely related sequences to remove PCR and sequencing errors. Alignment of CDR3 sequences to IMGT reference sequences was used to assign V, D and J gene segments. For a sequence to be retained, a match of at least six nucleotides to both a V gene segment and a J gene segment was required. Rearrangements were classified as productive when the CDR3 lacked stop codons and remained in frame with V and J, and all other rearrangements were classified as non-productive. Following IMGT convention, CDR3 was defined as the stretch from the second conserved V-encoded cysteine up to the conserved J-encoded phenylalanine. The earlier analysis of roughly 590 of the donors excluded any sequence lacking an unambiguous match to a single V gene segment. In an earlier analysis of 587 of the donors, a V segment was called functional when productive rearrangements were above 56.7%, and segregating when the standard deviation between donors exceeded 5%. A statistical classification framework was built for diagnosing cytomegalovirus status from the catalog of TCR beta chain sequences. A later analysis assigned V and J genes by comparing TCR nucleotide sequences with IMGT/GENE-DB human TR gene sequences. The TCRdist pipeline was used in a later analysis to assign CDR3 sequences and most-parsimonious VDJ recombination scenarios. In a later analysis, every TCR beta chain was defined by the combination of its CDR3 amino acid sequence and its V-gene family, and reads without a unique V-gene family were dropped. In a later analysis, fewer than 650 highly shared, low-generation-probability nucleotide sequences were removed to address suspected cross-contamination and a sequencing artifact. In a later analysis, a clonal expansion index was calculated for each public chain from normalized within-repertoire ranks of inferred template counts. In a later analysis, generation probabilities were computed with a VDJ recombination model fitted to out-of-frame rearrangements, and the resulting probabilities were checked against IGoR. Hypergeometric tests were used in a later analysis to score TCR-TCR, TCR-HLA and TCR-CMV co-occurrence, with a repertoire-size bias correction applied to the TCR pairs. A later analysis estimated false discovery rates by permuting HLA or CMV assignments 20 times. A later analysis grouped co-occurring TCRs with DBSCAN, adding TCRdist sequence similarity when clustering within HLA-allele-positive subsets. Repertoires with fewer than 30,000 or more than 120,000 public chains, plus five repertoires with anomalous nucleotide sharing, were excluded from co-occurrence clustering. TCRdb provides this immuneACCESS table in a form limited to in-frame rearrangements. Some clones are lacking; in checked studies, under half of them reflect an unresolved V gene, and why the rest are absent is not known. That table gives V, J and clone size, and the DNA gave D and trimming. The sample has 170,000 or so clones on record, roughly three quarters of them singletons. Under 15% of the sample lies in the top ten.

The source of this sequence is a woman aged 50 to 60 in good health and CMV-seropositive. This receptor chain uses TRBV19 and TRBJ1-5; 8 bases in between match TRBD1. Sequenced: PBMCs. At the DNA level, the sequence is TGTGCCAGTAGCCTAACCGGACAGGGAAGTAGGCAGCCCCAGCATTTT. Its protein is CASSLTGQGSRQPQHF. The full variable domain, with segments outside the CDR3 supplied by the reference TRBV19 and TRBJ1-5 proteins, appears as DGGITQSPKYLFRKEGQNVTLSCEQNLNHDAMYWYRQDPGQGLRLIYYSQIVNDFQKGDIAEGYSVSREKKESFPLTVTSAQKNPTAFYLCASSLTGQGSRQPQHFGDGTRLSIL.